This TCR beta chain was obtained from a study of T cell changes during pregnancy in multiple sclerosis. Measured with immunoSEQ multiplex PCR; TCRdb has only the in-frame clones, and not every one. The sample has approximately 30,000 clones; roughly 87% are singletons. Trimming shortened V by 0 bases and J by 1 base, and 16 bases separated the two germline ends. The CDR3 runs 17 residues. Looked up from germline, CDR1 is LGHNA and CDR2 is YSLEER. This chain connects TRBV4-3 to TRBJ2-7, with D maybe TRBD2 (6 bases). The sample was CD8+ T cells from peripheral blood mononuclear cells, taken before pregnancy. The source of this sequence is a female donor with multiple sclerosis, enrolled in a pregnancy study. The CDR3 is CASSQDLGSSGSYEQYF. The CDR3 DNA reads TGCGCCAGCAGCCAAGATCTTGGTAGTAGCGGATCCTACGAGCAGTACTTC.